The present T cell receptor beta chain was sequenced within a study of cytomegalovirus exposure and HLA in healthy donors (dated by TCRdb to the late 2010s). About the full investigation: According to a later analysis, one platform produced both the 120 validation repertoires and the 670 or so repertoires of the first cohort. The study aimed to test whether cataloging public T cell receptors could reveal signatures of past pathogen exposure. Besides the first cohort of 666 subjects, a separate validation cohort made up of about 120 different subjects was used. To predict cytomegalovirus infection status, the study brought together high-throughput TCR immunosequencing, statistical association of individual TCRs with disease status, and machine learning.

The donors belonged to the validation cohort of around 120 subjects, which was separate from the approximately 610-subject first cohort. General findings and caveats noted by the study authors: In a later analysis, TCRs clustered in the first cohort were found to also tend to co-occur in the 120 or so validation repertoires, with 90% to 95% of cluster scores above 0. All 120 or so repertoires were used to score co-occurrence in the validation cohort in a later analysis, because that analysis had no HLA typing for the cohort. The classifier was reported to diagnose cytomegalovirus status with high specificity and sensitivity in both the original cohort and the validation cohort. A few of the identified cytomegalovirus-associated TCR beta chains were confirmed in vitro to be specific for cytomegalovirus antigens. In the study, some 160 TCR beta chains were listed as associated with cytomegalovirus. Most TCR sequences were seen in very few donors, while some public TCRs were found in many individuals. The authors suggested that the approach could potentially be generalized to other disease states and immunological phenotypes.

Details on this clone: The target of this receptor is not known. Base qualities are not at hand, and no much larger clone is one base apart.

The trim is 2 bases for V and 7 bases for J, with a gap of 12 bases between the germline ends. As encoded in the germline V gene, CDR1 is MDHEN while CDR2 is SYDVKM. Counted from cysteine to phenylalanine, this CDR3 has 15 amino acids. The CDR3 DNA has 45 bases and is translated from base 1. The library relied on the immunoSEQ multiplex PCR assay. The authors processed their data as follows. To diagnose cytomegalovirus status from the catalog of TCR beta chain sequences, a statistical classification framework was built. The clones in this table, taken by TCRdb from immuneACCESS, are in-frame only. Not every clone is retained; where verified, under half of the shortfall comes from an unresolved V gene, and the cause of the rest is unknown. Clone size and V and J calls were adopted from that table, with D and trimming inferred from the DNA. The sample table records some 250,000 clones; 90% of these occur just once. 0.35% to 0.45% of the sample is held by the ten biggest clonotypes.

This chain is built from TRBV28 and TRBJ1-6; the D gene is perhaps TRBD1, from 5 matching bases. This TCR came from a woman aged 18-35 years in good health and CMV-seronegative. What was sequenced was PBMCs. The nucleotide sequence is given as TGTGCCAGCAGTTTAACAGGTTATTTGAATTCACCCCTCCACTTT. Translated, this gives CASSLTGYLNSPLHF.